A selection of T cell receptor beta chains follows, all from one sample in a study of blood T cell repertoires in COVID-19. Some clones are missing from TCRdb's copy, which holds only in-frame ones; the method was immunoSEQ multiplex PCR. The sample includes about 58,000 clones, approximately 90% of them seen just once. The sequenced sample consisted of peripheral blood. The receptors were sampled from a woman in her fifties or sixties with active COVID-19. Both conserved end residues are part of each CDR3. The D gene is left open where the match is weak. Some rows mark clone size as missing; the rest say once, few, many or name a class of expanded clone.

cdr3_nt: TGTGCCATCAGTGGATCTACCGACAGGGGTGGTTCACCCCTCCACTTT
cdr3_aa: CAISGSTDRGGSPLHF
v_call: TRBV10-3
j_call: TRBJ1-6
clone_size: .
d_call: TRBD1

cdr3_nt: TGTGCCAGCAGCTTAGCGGGGGGGGAGGAGACCCAGTACTTC
cdr3_aa: CASSLAGGEETQYF
v_call: TRBV7-2
j_call: TRBJ2-5
clone_size: .
d_call: TRBD2

cdr3_nt: TGTGCCAGCAGCCCAGGACAGGGGGTAATTGGCTACACCTTC
cdr3_aa: CASSPGQGVIGYTF
v_call: TRBV6-5
j_call: TRBJ1-2
clone_size: .
d_call: TRBD1

cdr3_nt: TGTGCCAGCAGCCAACTAACTAGCGGGGACTCCTACGAGCAGTACTTC
cdr3_aa: CASSQLTSGDSYEQYF
v_call: TRBV4-2
j_call: TRBJ2-7
clone_size: .
d_call: TRBD2

cdr3_nt: TGTGCCAGCTCACCCAACAGGGCCCTCTCTGGAAACACCATATATTTT
cdr3_aa: CASSPNRALSGNTIYF
v_call: TRBV18
j_call: TRBJ1-3
clone_size: .
d_call: .

cdr3_nt: TGCGCCAGCAGTAGAGGCTCCGGATCCAACTCCTACGAGCAGTACTTC
cdr3_aa: CASSRGSGSNSYEQYF
v_call: TRBV5-1
j_call: TRBJ2-7
clone_size: .
d_call: .

cdr3_nt: TGTGCCAGCAGTTATCCGGGACAGGGATACTACGAGCAGTACTTC
cdr3_aa: CASSYPGQGYYEQYF
v_call: TRBV6-5
j_call: TRBJ2-7
clone_size: .
d_call: TRBD1

cdr3_nt: TGTGCCACCAGCAGAGATGGTACAGGGGCTATAAACACTGAAGCTTTCTTT
cdr3_aa: CATSRDGTGAINTEAFF
v_call: TRBV15
j_call: TRBJ1-1
clone_size: .
d_call: TRBD1

cdr3_nt: TGTGCCAGCTCACCAGGGACAGGGTCCACCGGGGAGCTGTTTTTT
cdr3_aa: CASSPGTGSTGELFF
v_call: TRBV18
j_call: TRBJ2-2
clone_size: .
d_call: TRBD1

cdr3_nt: TGTGCCAGCAGCTTAGCGCGAGCGGGGGGCTACGAGCAGTACTTC
cdr3_aa: CASSLARAGGYEQYF
v_call: TRBV7-8
j_call: TRBJ2-7
clone_size: .
d_call: TRBD2

cdr3_nt: TGTGCCAGCAGCGTAGAAGGAGTGGCAGGGAAGGGCTACACCTTC
cdr3_aa: CASSVEGVAGKGYTF
v_call: TRBV9
j_call: TRBJ1-2
clone_size: once
d_call: .

cdr3_nt: TGTGCTAGTGGTTTGGGTCACTCTGGAAACACCATATATTTT
cdr3_aa: CASGLGHSGNTIYF
v_call: TRBV12-5
j_call: TRBJ1-3
clone_size: .
d_call: .

cdr3_nt: TGTGCCAGCAGAACCGACAGGGGCAACACAGATACGCAGTATTTT
cdr3_aa: CASRTDRGNTDTQYF
v_call: TRBV2
j_call: TRBJ2-3
clone_size: once
d_call: TRBD1

cdr3_nt: TGCGCCAGCAGCTTGGCCGTATTCCAAGAGACCCAGTACTTC
cdr3_aa: CASSLAVFQETQYF
v_call: TRBV5-1
j_call: TRBJ2-5
clone_size: .
d_call: .

cdr3_nt: TGTGCCAGTAGTAGGCGATACTCGGACAGTACTAACTATGGCTACACCTTC
cdr3_aa: CASSRRYSDSTNYGYTF
v_call: TRBV19
j_call: TRBJ1-2
clone_size: .
d_call: .

cdr3_nt: TGTGCCAGCAGACAGGGTGGCGACTACAATGAGCAGTTCTTC
cdr3_aa: CASRQGGDYNEQFF
v_call: TRBV7-3
j_call: TRBJ2-1
clone_size: .
d_call: .

cdr3_nt: TGTGCCAGCTCACCGGGGCAGGGATGGAATACGCAGTATTTT
cdr3_aa: CASSPGQGWNTQYF
v_call: TRBV18
j_call: TRBJ2-3
clone_size: .
d_call: .

cdr3_nt: TGTGCCAGCAGCCCCCGGACAGGCCCACTTGGCTCTGGGGCCAACGTCCTGACTTTC
cdr3_aa: CASSPRTGPLGSGANVLTF
v_call: TRBV3-1/TRBV3-2
j_call: TRBJ2-6
clone_size: .
d_call: TRBD1

cdr3_nt: TGTGCCAGCAGCGGGACAAGCACAGATACGCAGTATTTT
cdr3_aa: CASSGTSTDTQYF
v_call: TRBV2
j_call: TRBJ2-3
clone_size: .
d_call: .

cdr3_nt: TGTGCCAGCAGCGTAGGTCTCCGGCAGGTGCCGCAGGAGCAGTTCTTC
cdr3_aa: CASSVGLRQVPQEQFF
v_call: TRBV9
j_call: TRBJ2-1
clone_size: .
d_call: .

cdr3_nt: TGTGCCAGCAGCGGATCCCGGGACACCGGGGAGCTGTTTTTT
cdr3_aa: CASSGSRDTGELFF
v_call: TRBV11-2
j_call: TRBJ2-2
clone_size: once
d_call: .

cdr3_nt: TGTGCCAGCAGTTTATCGATCGGCGGGTACCCCTACAATGAGCAGTTCTTC
cdr3_aa: CASSLSIGGYPYNEQFF
v_call: TRBV27
j_call: TRBJ2-1
clone_size: .
d_call: .

cdr3_nt: TGTGCCAGCAGCCAAGCTTTCCTAGCCCACAATGAGCAGTTCTTC
cdr3_aa: CASSQAFLAHNEQFF
v_call: TRBV3-1/TRBV3-2
j_call: TRBJ2-1
clone_size: .
d_call: .

cdr3_nt: TGTGCCATCAGTGGGAGCGGGGCAGATACGCAGTATTTT
cdr3_aa: CAISGSGADTQYF
v_call: TRBV10-3
j_call: TRBJ2-3
clone_size: .
d_call: TRBD2

cdr3_nt: TGTGCCAGCAATAAGGGAGTCCTAAGTTTAGATACGCAGTATTTT
cdr3_aa: CASNKGVLSLDTQYF
v_call: TRBV2
j_call: TRBJ2-3
clone_size: .
d_call: .

cdr3_nt: TGTGCCAGCAGCTTGCGGGGGACAGAATATAATTCACCCCTCCACTTT
cdr3_aa: CASSLRGTEYNSPLHF
v_call: TRBV5-4
j_call: TRBJ1-6
clone_size: .
d_call: TRBD1

cdr3_nt: TGTGCCAGCAGCTTGGGGGCGGGGTACAATCAGCCCCAGCATTTT
cdr3_aa: CASSLGAGYNQPQHF
v_call: TRBV5-6
j_call: TRBJ1-5
clone_size: .
d_call: .

cdr3_nt: TGTGCCAGCAGCCCTCTAGCGGGGGGGGTCACCGGGGAGCTGTTTTTT
cdr3_aa: CASSPLAGGVTGELFF
v_call: TRBV9
j_call: TRBJ2-2
clone_size: .
d_call: TRBD2